This T cell receptor (beta chain) is drawn from a study of shared clonotypes between healthy human individuals. Study outcomes and limitations: Sampling used blood alone; tissue repertoires probably differ.

The V and J ends lost 2 bases and 3 bases, in that order; junction bases with no gene match: 4. This CDR3 has 15 residues. Germline CDR1 is MNHEY and CDR2 is SVGAGI. Clones were sequenced by immunoSEQ multiplex PCR, and TCRdb holds only the in-frame ones, with some missing. The table shows about 450,000 clones, with roughly 77% occurring only once. A remark on this clone: What it binds is not known.

The receptor comes from a woman in her thirties or forties in good health. Some clones in this sample may be carry-over from other donors' samples. The specimen sequenced was PBMCs. V and J are TRBV6-5 and TRBJ2-7; 10 nucleotides line up with TRBD2. The CDR3 sequence is CASSYKLAGFYEQYF. CDR3 coding DNA: TGTGCCAGCAGTTACAAACTAGCGGGATTCTACGAGCAGTACTTC.